This paragraph covers one TCR beta chain sequence. Its specificity is unknown. This table comes from immunoSEQ multiplex PCR, and its TCRdb copy is limited to in-frame clones, with some not included. The sample includes some 58,000 clones, just over 75% seen only once; the top ten take roughly 7.4%. This record belongs to a study of radiation and T cells in renal cell carcinoma. Documented time point: blood 2 weeks post-SBRT. As to treatment: 15 Gy SBRT to primary tumor, nephrectomy 4 weeks later. Blood was sampled at baseline, 2 weeks and 4 weeks after SBRT. The CDR3 runs to 15 residues. V gave up 6 bases and J gave up 1 base, with 13 bases separating them. CDR1 is MNHEY and CDR2 is SVGAGI in the germline V gene. Study-wide results and limits: In blood, top tumor clones expanded by 2 weeks, shrinking by 4.

The source material was blood, sampled from a patient whose treatment included radiotherapy and nephrectomy. This TCR was recovered from a man between 60 and 70 years old with renal cell carcinoma. V usage is TRBV6-5 and J usage is TRBJ1-3; D remains ambiguous. As DNA, the CDR3 is TGTGCCAGCAGCCGCTCAGGAGTTTCTGGAAACACCATATATTTT. Its translation is CASSRSGVSGNTIYF.